This T cell receptor (beta chain) originates from a study of CD8+ T cells in alopecia areata. Study-level background: Those treated were given oral tofacitinib at 5 to 10 mg twice daily. Findings and caveats of the study: Expanded CD8+ clones among the top 100, as well as scalp clonality, were significantly decreased by tofacitinib.

Germline V lookup: CDR1 SQVTM, CDR2 ANQGSEA. This CDR3 contains 15 residues. J gave up 1 base and V 2 bases, and 6 bases lay outside the gene matches. Stated treatment: oral pan-JAK inhibitor, 5-10 mg twice daily. Comment on this clone: Antigen unknown.

Reverse transcription of extracted RNA yielded cDNA, which provided the sequencing template. This table comes from immunoSEQ multiplex PCR, and its TCRdb copy is limited to in-frame clones, with some not included. The sample holds approximately 210,000 clones; around 65% are singletons and the top ten take roughly 1.2%. This clonotype was obtained from a human donor with alopecia areata. This chain links TRBV29-1 with TRBJ1-1; 8 nucleotides agree with TRBD1. This material consisted of CD4+ T cells sorted from blood, taken around week 46, from a patient treated with tofacitinib. In DNA, the CDR3 is TGCAGCGTTGAACCGACAGGGGATGAGAACACTGAAGCTTTCTTT. This sequence encodes CSVEPTGDENTEAFF. The full variable domain, rest sourced from reference TRBV29-1 and TRBJ1-1, is SAVISQKPSRDICQRGTSLTIQCQVDSQVTMMFWYRQQPGQSLTLIATANQGSEATYESGFVIDKFPISRPNLTFSTLTVSNMSPEDSSIYLCSVEPTGDENTEAFFGQGTRLTVV.